The T cell receptor (beta chain) described here comes from a study of T cell responses to AZD1222 COVID-19 vaccine. General study points: Regions left unmutated in variants are reportedly the target of nearly half of spike-specific TCRs.

TCRdb's table, derived via immunoSEQ multiplex PCR, lists solely in-frame clones and lacks some. The sample has 98,000 or so clones, roughly 86% seen once; the top ten hold 3% to 3.5%. Concerning this clone: Its antigen is unknown.

The sample consisted of peripheral blood, taken 28 days after the second dose of the MenACWY control vaccine. The TCR originated in an adult who received the MenACWY meningococcal vaccine as a control.

CDR3 in amino acids: CASSPTGSSNQPQHF. In DNA form, the CDR3 reads TGTGCCAGTAGTCCCACAGGGTCTAGCAATCAGCCCCAGCATTTT. The chain employs TRBV19 and TRBJ1-5; a weak D match, TRBD1 (6 bases). CDR3 length equals 15 residues. Trimming removed 5 bases from V and 0 bases from J, with 11 bases in between. Germline assignment: CDR1 LNHDA and CDR2 SQIVND (reference sequence).